This T cell receptor beta chain was found in a study of a mutant IDH1 vaccine in newly diagnosed glioma. Overall study context: Most patients had radiochemotherapy with temozolomide before enrollment; others had one alone.

Here immunoSEQ multiplex PCR was the method, and the copy in TCRdb shows in-frame clones only, minus some. The sample has approximately 100,000 clones; roughly 90% are singletons. The CDR3 loop spans 16 amino acids. Germline CDR1 and CDR2: SGHRS and YFSETQ. V gave up 6 bases and J gave up 4 bases; unmatched junction bases: 13. This sample's time point: baseline, week 1 (first vaccination visit). Treatment specified: pre-vaccination baseline after standard-of-care therapy. Concerning this clone: Antigen specificity is unknown. Other nucleotide sequences from this sample produce the same CDR3.

The study, taken as a whole, reports: Across multiple MHC alleles, roughly 93% of patients had vaccine-induced responses. Variations in leading peripheral T cell clonotypes appeared to have no connection with pseudoprogression.

The source is a woman in her forties or fifties with glioma. This specimen consisted of PBMCs, obtained from a glioma patient treated with radiotherapy, temozolomide or both. The rearrangement joins TRBV5-1 to TRBJ1-2, with 9 bases identical to TRBD1. CDR3 amino acids: CASTPGTGLGSYGYTF. As DNA, the CDR3 is TGCGCCAGCACTCCAGGGACAGGGCTGGGAAGCTATGGCTACACCTTC.